This TCR beta chain originates from a study of T cells in Graves' hyperthyroidism and ophthalmopathy. The CDR3 length is 15 residues. The V gene's germline CDR1 is LNHDA and CDR2 SQIVND (reference sequence). V was shortened by 7 bases and J by 10 bases, with 22 bases between the two germline ends. This clonotype was seen a few times. Researchers amplified the TCR beta CDR3 regions from RNA transcripts. HTBI primers were employed in a first-round RT-PCR of the TCR CDR3. One entry per CDR3 protein results from TCRdb running MiXCR on the multiplex PCR reads. The sample contains more than 350,000 distinct CDR3 sequences, about 15% of which appear only once.

The rearrangement links TRBV19 to TRBJ1-4, with a weak D call TRBD1 (6 bases). Material: blood. This clonotype was sampled from a woman aged 25 to 39 with Graves' ophthalmopathy. CDR3 sequence reads: CASTPAFGTNSKLFF. The CDR3, as DNA: TGTGCCAGTACTCCCGCATTCGGGACAAATTCAAAACTGTTTTTT.